A selection of T cell receptor beta chains follows, all from one sample in a study of blood T cells in healthy people across ages. TCRdb processed the 5' RACE reads anew with MiXCR; each CDR3 protein has one entry. Among 600,000 or so distinct CDR3 sequences listed, 25% to 35% were seen once. The sequencing input was blood. The receptors shown here come from a woman aged 80 or older in good health. CDR3s include the opening cysteine and the closing phenylalanine or tryptophan. A D gene is named only where the DNA matches it firmly. A clone size is listed for some rows: how often the clone was seen (once, few, many), or a class if it is expanded.

J gene | V gene | D gene | clone size | CDR3 protein | CDR3 DNA
TRBJ1-4 | TRBV5-1 | - | few | CASSLVTVATNEKLFF | TGCGCCAGCAGCTTGGTAACGGTAGCAACTAATGAAAAACTGTTTTTT
TRBJ2-2 | TRBV7-2 | - | - | CASSLVAGLNPGELFF | TGTGCCAGCAGCTTAGTCGCAGGTCTCAACCCCGGGGAGCTGTTTTTT
TRBJ2-1 | TRBV9 | TRBD2 | many | CASSLYSGGLYNEQFF | TGTGCCAGCAGCTTATACAGCGGGGGCCTCTACAATGAGCAGTTCTTC
TRBJ1-4 | TRBV27 | - | few | CASSRMGGLEKLFF | TGTGCCAGCAGTCGAATGGGAGGCCTCGAAAAACTGTTTTTT
TRBJ1-5 | TRBV6-2/TRBV6-3 | - | many | CASGSSQPQHF | TGTGCCAGCGGGTCCAGCCAGCCCCAGCATTTT
TRBJ2-5 | TRBV11-3 | - | - | CASMEGGGNEQYF | TGTGCCAGCATGGAGGGGGGGGGTAATGAGCAGTACTTC
TRBJ2-7 | TRBV27 | - | many | CASSLSGGLFVAEQYF | TGTGCCAGCAGTTTATCGGGGGGACTCTTTGTCGCCGAGCAGTACTTC
TRBJ2-5 | TRBV7-2 | TRBD1 | - | CASNPWGQGLQETQYF | TGTGCCAGCAACCCCTGGGGACAGGGGCTACAAGAGACCCAGTACTTC
TRBJ2-3 | TRBV6-6 | TRBD2 | many | CASRPGTSGGRADTQYF | TGTGCCAGCAGACCAGGGACTAGCGGGGGGCGGGCAGATACGCAGTATTTT
TRBJ2-5 | TRBV7-9 | - | many | CASSTLGQIQETQYF | TGTGCCAGCAGCACCCTAGGACAAATCCAAGAGACCCAGTACTTC
TRBJ2-5 | TRBV20-1 | - | many | CSAVGGPETQYF | TGCAGTGCAGTGGGGGGGCCGGAGACCCAGTACTTC
TRBJ2-1 | TRBV20-1 | TRBD2 | many | CSASLTSGGVEQFF | TGCAGTGCTTCCCTGACTAGCGGGGGAGTAGAGCAGTTCTTC
TRBJ2-7 | TRBV10-3 | - | many | CAIQDGQRSSYEQYF | TGTGCCATTCAAGACGGACAGCGCAGCTCCTACGAGCAGTACTTC
TRBJ2-7 | TRBV28 | TRBD2 | many | CASSPRGGAFSYEQYF | TGTGCCAGCAGTCCCCGGGGGGGGGCCTTCTCCTACGAGCAGTACTTC
TRBJ2-7 | TRBV14 | TRBD2 | many | CASSHPFGGEASYEQYF | TGTGCCAGCAGCCACCCTTTCGGGGGGGAAGCCTCCTACGAGCAGTACTTC
TRBJ2-7 | TRBV6-1 | TRBD1 | many | CASSDQDRGHEQYF | TGTGCCAGCAGTGATCAGGACAGGGGACACGAGCAGTACTTC
TRBJ2-1 | TRBV20-1 | TRBD2 | many | CSALPGTSSYNEQFF | TGCAGTGCTCTTCCCGGGACTAGCTCCTACAATGAGCAGTTCTTC
TRBJ2-5 | TRBV5-1 | - | many | CASSRGDMMETQYF | TGCGCCAGTTCTAGGGGGGATATGATGGAGACCCAGTACTTC
TRBJ2-6 | TRBV7-3 | - | few | CASNLTGSSSGANVLTF | TGTGCCAGCAACTTAACCGGCAGCAGCTCTGGGGCCAACGTCCTGACTTTC
TRBJ2-5 | TRBV29-1 | TRBD1 | - | CSAPRGQHGLQYF | TGCAGCGCCCCGAGGGGACAGCACGGCCTCCAGTACTTC
TRBJ2-3 | TRBV6-1 | - | many | CASSGQGGPTQYF | TGTGCCAGCAGTGGCCAAGGGGGACCTACGCAGTATTTT
TRBJ1-2 | TRBV28 | - | - | CASSSSLYSYGYTF | TGTGCCAGCAGTTCCTCCCTTTACAGCTATGGCTACACCTTC
TRBJ1-1 | TRBV6-5 | - | many | CASTSILGNTEAFF | TGTGCCAGCACCTCGATTCTAGGGAACACTGAAGCTTTCTTT
TRBJ2-3 | TRBV7-2 | TRBD2 | many | CASSLVRGGTDTQYF | TGTGCCAGCAGCTTGGTGCGGGGGGGCACAGATACGCAGTATTTT
TRBJ2-7 | TRBV6-6 | - | many | CASSSGMPYEQYF | TGTGCCAGCAGTTCAGGGATGCCCTACGAGCAGTACTTC
TRBJ2-7 | TRBV18 | - | many | CASSPAGGGRYEQYF | TGTGCCAGCTCACCGGCCGGAGGCGGCCGGTACGAGCAGTACTTC
TRBJ1-3 | TRBV4-1 | TRBD1 | - | CASSQEGTASGNTIYF | TGCGCCAGCAGCCAAGAGGGGACAGCCTCTGGAAACACCATATATTTT
TRBJ2-7 | TRBV5-1 | - | many | CASSLEGGLAYEQYF | TGCGCCAGCAGCTTGGAAGGGGGTCTCGCCTACGAGCAGTACTTC
TRBJ2-6 | TRBV7-2 | TRBD2 | many | CASTLVGGRVSISGANVLTF | TGTGCCAGCACTCTCGTCGGCGGGAGGGTGTCGATCTCTGGGGCCAACGTCCTGACTTTC
TRBJ2-7 | TRBV10-3 | - | many | CAISPLPTTGSYEQYF | TGTGCCATCAGCCCCTTACCAACTACAGGCTCCTACGAGCAGTACTTC
TRBJ2-2 | TRBV18 | - | once | CASSPVSTGELFF | TGTGCCAGCTCACCAGTTTCCACCGGGGAGCTGTTTTTT
TRBJ2-7 | TRBV20-1 | TRBD2 | few | CSARPGLAVLSYEQYF | TGCAGTGCCAGACCGGGACTAGCGGTTCTCTCCTACGAGCAGTACTTC
TRBJ2-4 | TRBV20-1 | - | many | CSATGTAKNIQYF | TGCAGTGCAACCGGGACAGCCAAAAACATTCAGTACTTC
TRBJ2-5 | TRBV13 | TRBD2 | many | CASSPPASGGVQPKRTQYF | TGTGCCAGCAGCCCCCCGGCTAGCGGGGGGGTTCAACCCAAGAGAACCCAGTACTTC
TRBJ2-1 | TRBV5-1 | TRBD1 | many | CASSREGQDYNEQFF | TGCGCCAGCAGCCGCGAGGGACAGGACTACAATGAGCAGTTCTTC
TRBJ1-2 | TRBV5-1 | TRBD1 | many | CASSHTPGGFNYGYTF | TGCGCCAGCAGCCACACCCCAGGGGGATTTAACTATGGCTACACCTTC
TRBJ1-1 | TRBV12-3/TRBV12-4 | TRBD1 | - | CASSATGRDTEAFF | TGTGCCAGCAGTGCGACAGGGAGGGACACTGAAGCTTTCTTT
TRBJ2-4 | TRBV11-2 | - | many | CASSPRGRMNIQYF | TGTGCCAGCAGCCCACGTGGGAGGATGAACATTCAGTACTTC
TRBJ1-2 | TRBV7-2 | - | many | CASSLEYGRTYGYTF | TGTGCCAGCAGCTTAGAATACGGACGGACGTATGGCTACACCTTC
TRBJ2-2 | TRBV9 | - | many | CASSVAGRGGTGELFF | TGTGCCAGCAGCGTAGCTGGCAGGGGGGGCACCGGGGAGCTGTTTTTT
TRBJ1-2 | TRBV6-6 | TRBD1 | many | CASRRLQGPNNYGYTF | TGTGCCAGCAGAAGACTACAGGGGCCTAATAACTATGGCTACACCTTC
TRBJ1-1 | TRBV10-2 | - | few | CASSESGSSWVGTEAFF | TGCGCCAGCAGTGAGTCTGGGTCTTCGTGGGTCGGGACTGAAGCTTTCTTT
TRBJ2-4 | TRBV28 | TRBD2 | many | CASQGLAGAGAKNIQYF | TGTGCCAGCCAAGGACTAGCGGGGGCCGGAGCCAAAAACATTCAGTACTTC
TRBJ2-3 | TRBV5-5 | TRBD2 | few | CASSQGNSGMGDTQYF | TGCGCCAGCAGCCAAGGAAATAGCGGGATGGGAGATACGCAGTATTTT
TRBJ2-7 | TRBV5-4 | TRBD1 | - | CANSPPGQGSYEQYF | TGTGCCAACAGCCCCCCGGGACAGGGCTCCTACGAGCAGTACTTC
TRBJ2-5 | TRBV29-1 | - | many | CSVGQMETQYF | TGCAGCGTTGGACAGATGGAGACCCAGTACTTC
TRBJ1-6 | TRBV20-1 | - | many | CSARSVIFNSPLHF | TGCAGTGCGAGGTCGGTGATTTTTAATTCACCCCTCCACTTT
TRBJ2-3 | TRBV7-8 | - | many | CASSLGGGGADTQYF | TGTGCCAGCAGCTTGGGGGGGGGCGGGGCAGATACGCAGTATTTT
TRBJ2-1 | TRBV5-1 | TRBD2 | many | CASSLVGGFAYNEQFF | TGCGCCAGCAGCTTGGTCGGGGGGTTCGCCTACAATGAGCAGTTCTTC
TRBJ1-1 | TRBV15 | - | few | CATSRDRLRVGTEAFF | TGTGCCACCAGCAGAGATCGGTTACGGGTCGGCACTGAAGCTTTCTTT
TRBJ2-1 | TRBV5-6 | - | many | CASSLVGGIGNEQFF | TGTGCCAGCAGCTTGGTCGGGGGAATAGGGAATGAGCAGTTCTTC
TRBJ2-2 | TRBV4-2 | - | - | CASSQDSGSAGELFF | TGTGCCAGCAGCCAAGATTCGGGGAGCGCCGGGGAGCTGTTTTTT
TRBJ2-5 | TRBV20-1 | TRBD2 | many | CSARDHGGRGRKETQYF | TGCAGTGCTAGAGATCATGGGGGGAGGGGTAGGAAAGAGACCCAGTACTTC
TRBJ2-4 | TRBV6-2/TRBV6-3 | - | - | CASSYSSRATLPNIQYF | TGTGCCAGCAGTTACTCGAGTAGGGCGACGCTACCAAACATTCAGTACTTC
TRBJ2-5 | TRBV6-2/TRBV6-3 | TRBD2 | - | CASTPAGGALETQYF | TGTGCCAGCACCCCGGCGGGGGGGGCCTTGGAGACCCAGTACTTC
TRBJ1-2 | TRBV9 | TRBD1 | - | CASSARDSYGYTF | TGTGCCAGCAGCGCCCGGGACAGCTATGGCTACACCTTC
TRBJ2-1 | TRBV6-4 | TRBD1 | many | CASVSTKSGTENYNEQFF | TGTGCCAGCGTCTCGACTAAATCCGGGACAGAAAACTACAATGAGCAGTTCTTC
TRBJ2-7 | TRBV6-5 | TRBD1 | - | CAARDRAYEQYF | TGTGCCGCCCGGGACAGGGCATACGAGCAGTACTTC
TRBJ1-5 | TRBV10-3 | - | - | CAISFGQGGQPHHF | TGTGCCATCAGCTTTGGGCAGGGCGGTCAGCCCCACCATTTT
TRBJ2-1 | TRBV25-1 | TRBD1 | many | CASSEFRGQGRNEQFF | TGTGCCAGCAGTGAATTTCGGGGACAGGGGAGAAATGAGCAGTTCTTC